This section outlines one T cell receptor beta chain sequence together with its context. As yet, its antigen is unknown. The V gene's germline CDR1 is MNHNS and CDR2 SASEGT. V shed 5 bases, J shed 6 bases, and the junction held 7 bases outside the gene matches. CDR3 length equals 15 residues. The data are from a study of shared clonotypes between healthy human individuals. Donors had no recently reported acute infections or vaccinations and were HIV-negative. Findings and caveats of the study: Naive subsets tended to show greater estimated richness than memory subsets. It was expected that sequencing depth would affect clonotype sharing among donors.

Using immunoSEQ multiplex PCR, the repertoire was profiled, and TCRdb retains in-frame clones only, with some absent. The sample has about 1 million clones, approximately 76% seen once. Input material: memory CD4+ T cells sorted from blood. The subset was: CD45RA-negative fraction. The chain links TRBV6-1 to TRBJ1-5, with 10 bases that match TRBD1. The sequence was collected from a man aged 18-30 years in good health. The CDR3 protein is CASSNWDRGTQPQHF. For the CDR3, the DNA is TGTGCCAGCAGTAATTGGGACAGGGGAACTCAGCCCCAGCATTTT.